The 20 T cell receptor beta chains listed next were all sequenced from one sample in a study of glioma-infiltrating T cells after dendritic cell vaccination listed by TCRdb under 2016. Library creation used the immunoSEQ multiplex PCR assay. In its TCRdb copy, this immuneACCESS table keeps in-frame sequences only and misses some clones. Where compared with another copy, unresolved V genes explain less than half of these, and the others have no known cause. The sample table contains more than 95,000 clones; only one count was recorded for roughly 81% of them. Roughly 12% of the sample lies in the top ten. This material consisted of blood, taken before dendritic cell vaccination. These receptors were obtained from a human donor with glioblastoma.

V and J are TRBV10-3 and TRBJ2-7, with 8 bases that match TRBD2. V was clipped by 0 bases and J by 12 bases; unmatched bases: 7. CDR1 ENHRY and CDR2 SYGVKD come from the germline V gene. This CDR3 spans 13 amino acids. The CDR3 here is CAISESRGGGLYF. CDR3 in DNA: TGTGCCATCAGTGAGTCTCGAGGCGGGGGGTTGTACTTC.

This clone was found once. V and J are TRBV11-3 and TRBJ2-3; 7 bases match TRBD1. From germline, CDR1 is SGHNT and CDR2 YENEEA. The junction had 10 bases not matched to a gene; V was cut back by 4 bases and J by 0 bases. The CDR3 length is 17 residues. The CDR3 nucleotides are TGTGCCAGCAGCTCTAAGGCTGGCAGGGGGAGCACAGATACGCAGTATTTT. It is translated as CASSSKAGRGSTDTQYF.

The CDR3 coding sequence is TGTGCCAGCAGTCAGGACAGGGGGAATGAAAAACTGTTTTTT. This sequence encodes CASSQDRGNEKLFF. The chain has TRBV4-2 and TRBJ1-4; 10 bases align to TRBD1. The germline V gene has CDR1 LGHNA and CDR2 YNFKEQ. The CDR3 spans 14 residues. With V trimmed by 6 bases and J by 5 bases, 3 bases remained unmatched.

The J gene is TRBJ1-1, the V gene TRBV13, with no clear D. Germline lookup yields CDR1 PRHDT and CDR2 FYEKMQ (reference sequence). V lost 2 bases and J lost 4, with 5 bases in between. This CDR3 comprises 12 residues. CDR3 bases: TGTGCCAGCAGCTTACCCAGCACTGAAGCTTTCTTT. This codes for CASSLPSTEAFF. Looking up the rest from reference TRBV13 and TRBJ1-1 gives the full variable domain: AAGVIQSPRHLIKEKRETATLKCYPIPRHDTVYWYQQGPGQDPQFLISFYEKMQSDKGSIPDRFSAQQFSDYHSELNMSSLELGDSALYFCASSLPSTEAFFGQGTRLTVV.

V usage is TRBV7-2 and J usage is TRBJ1-4; D not resolved. The CDR3 is made up of 14 amino acids. Germline V gives CDR1 SGHTA, CDR2 FQGNSA. Trimming removed 0 bases from V and 7 bases from J, with 9 bases in between. The CDR3 loop is CASSLARRSEKLFF. CDR3 in DNA: TGTGCCAGCAGCTTAGCGCGCCGTAGTGAAAAACTGTTTTTT.

The chain combines TRBV6-1 with TRBJ2-7, with D uncertain. Trimming removed 2 bases at V and 5 bases at J, with 7 bases between. CDR1 is MNHNS, CDR2 SASEGT, per germline. There are 12 residues in the CDR3. The CDR3 protein is CASSETYHEQYF. CDR3 nucleotides: TGTGCCAGCAGTGAAACTTACCACGAGCAGTACTTC.

The chain uses TRBV7-9 and TRBJ1-6, with TRBD1 as a possible D gene (6 bases). The CDR3 consists of 15 residues. Per germline, CDR1 SEHNR and CDR2 FQNEAQ (reference sequence). V was cut by 3 bases and J by 7 bases, with 13 bases left in between. The chain's CDR3 is CASSLLGRGNSPLHF. In nucleotides, the CDR3 is TGTGCCAGCAGCTTGTTGGGAAGGGGGAATTCACCCCTCCACTTT.

The V and J genes are TRBV20-1 and TRBJ2-7; no firm D call. Between the trimmed V and J ends, which lost 0 bases and 6 bases, there was a span of 6 bases. The CDR3 runs to 11 residues. Germline loops: CDR1 DFQATT, CDR2 SNEGSKA (reference sequence). In nucleotides, the CDR3 is TGCAGTGCTAGAGATCAGGCCGAGCAGTACTTC. Protein sequence: CSARDQAEQYF.

The rearrangement joins TRBV5-4 to TRBJ1-1; no clear D. The V gene lost 1 base and the J gene lost 6 bases, with 13 bases spanning the gap. Germline-derived CDR1 and CDR2 are SGHNT and YYREEE (reference sequence). This CDR3 region has 14 residues. The CDR3: CASSLNRSPSEAFF. The CDR3 DNA sequence: TGTGCCAGCAGCTTGAATCGGAGCCCCTCTGAAGCTTTCTTT. The variable domain in full, with the rest retrieved from reference TRBV5-4 and TRBJ1-1, is ETGVTQSPTHLIKTRGQQVTLRCSSQSGHNTVSWYQQALGQGPQFIFQYYREEENGRGNFPPRFSGLQFPNYSSELNVNALELDDSALYLCASSLNRSPSEAFFGQGTRLTVV.

The chain has TRBV7-2 and TRBJ2-3; D perhaps matches TRBD2 (6 bases). From germline, CDR1 is SGHTA and CDR2 FQGNSA. The CDR3 length is 15 residues. Trimming took 5 bases from V and 5 from J, leaving 17 bases between them. The CDR3 DNA follows: TGTGCCAGCAGCCTGTGGGGCGGGGTAAGAGATACGCAGTATTTT. It codes for CASSLWGGVRDTQYF.

This clone appeared a few times. The chain employs TRBV10-3 and TRBJ2-5; D is possibly TRBD2 (5 bases). With 6 bases removed from V and 3 bases from J, the gap between germline ends came to 17 bases. Germline CDR1 ENHRY, CDR2 SYGVKD. There are 15 residues in the CDR3. CDR3 in DNA: TGTGCCATCAGGGACGCAGGAGGTGTAAAAGAGACCCAGTACTTC. It translates to CAIRDAGGVKETQYF.

V is TRBV20-1 and J is TRBJ2-3; D is uncertain. Per the germline V gene, CDR1 is DFQATT and CDR2 is SNEGSKA (reference sequence). The CDR3 covers 11 residues. Deletions cut 6 bases from V and 1 base from J, with 5 bases between. CDR3 in DNA: TGCAGTGCCCGAGGCACAGATACGCAGTATTTT. Translated: CSARGTDTQYF.

The rearrangement uses TRBV19 and TRBJ1-2, with 8 positions matching TRBD1. Germline CDR1 and CDR2: LNHDA and SQIVND (reference sequence). The CDR3 is made up of 14 amino acids. J was trimmed by 4 bases and V by 3 bases; bases with no gene match: 4. CDR3 nucleotides: TGTGCCAGTAGTATCTATGACAGGGGCTATGGCTACACCTTC. Residues: CASSIYDRGYGYTF.

The chain combines TRBV19 with TRBJ2-3; perhaps TRBD2 as D (6 bases). Germline loops: CDR1 LNHDA, CDR2 SQIVND (reference sequence). The CDR3 has 15 residues. Trimming took off 3 bases at V and 3 bases at J, with 13 bases between the two ends. This chain's CDR3 is CASSMDGRGTDTQYF. CDR3 DNA: TGTGCCAGTAGTATGGACGGGCGGGGAACAGATACGCAGTATTTT.

V is TRBV7-6 and J is TRBJ2-2, with 8 bases aligning to TRBD1. Germline loops: CDR1 SGHVS, CDR2 FNYEAQ. The CDR3 length is 18 residues. The trim removed 4 bases at V and 8 bases at J, leaving 18 bases unmatched. The CDR3 is CASSSFHWTGSNRGELFF. The CDR3 coding sequence is TGTGCCAGCAGCTCCTTCCATTGGACAGGGAGTAATCGGGGGGAGCTGTTTTTT.

This clone was seen a single time. The rearrangement uses TRBV11-1 and TRBJ2-5; D is unclear. Trimming took off 1 base at V and 1 base at J, with 10 bases between the two ends. The CDR3 is 15 residues long. Germline V gives CDR1 SGHAT, CDR2 FQDESV (reference sequence). This CDR3 reads CASSLGRQFQETQYF. The CDR3 DNA reads TGTGCCAGCAGCTTAGGTCGCCAGTTCCAAGAGACCCAGTACTTC.

The chain carries TRBV6-5 and TRBJ1-1; D call uncertain. There are 13 residues in the CDR3. V was trimmed by 6 bases and J by 0 bases, leaving 8 bases between them. CDR1 MNHEY and CDR2 SVGAGI come from the germline V gene. This CDR3 is CASRITVNTEAFF. The DNA of the CDR3 is TGTGCCAGCAGGATCACGGTGAACACTGAAGCTTTCTTT.

This chain links TRBV7-9 with TRBJ2-3, with D maybe TRBD2 (5 bases). The V end was cut by 7 bases, the J end by 4 bases, with 15 bases between. Germline lookup yields CDR1 SEHNR and CDR2 FQNEAQ (reference sequence). CDR3 length: 14 amino acids. CDR3 protein: CASTFTEAPDTQYF. CDR3 bases: TGTGCCAGCACCTTTACGGAGGCTCCAGATACGCAGTATTTT.

The V and J genes are TRBV2 and TRBJ1-1; D unresolved. The germline V gene has CDR1 SNHLY and CDR2 FYNNEI. The V gene lost 8 bases and the J gene lost 4 bases, with 20 bases spanning the gap. The CDR3 totals 15 residues. In nucleotides, the CDR3 is TGTGCCAGCCTAACGACACCGGACCGGGGCACTGAAGCTTTCTTT. This translates into CASLTTPDRGTEAFF.

This clone came up once. The chain carries TRBV7-8 and TRBJ2-7, with D tentatively TRBD1 (8 bases). CDR3 size: 13 residues. V lost 6 bases to trimming and J lost 2 bases, with 11 bases between them. Germline V gene data show CDR1 as SGHVS and CDR2 as FQNEAQ. The CDR3: CASRQGGTYEQYF. The CDR3 DNA reads TGTGCCAGCAGACAGGGGGGGACCTACGAGCAGTACTTC.